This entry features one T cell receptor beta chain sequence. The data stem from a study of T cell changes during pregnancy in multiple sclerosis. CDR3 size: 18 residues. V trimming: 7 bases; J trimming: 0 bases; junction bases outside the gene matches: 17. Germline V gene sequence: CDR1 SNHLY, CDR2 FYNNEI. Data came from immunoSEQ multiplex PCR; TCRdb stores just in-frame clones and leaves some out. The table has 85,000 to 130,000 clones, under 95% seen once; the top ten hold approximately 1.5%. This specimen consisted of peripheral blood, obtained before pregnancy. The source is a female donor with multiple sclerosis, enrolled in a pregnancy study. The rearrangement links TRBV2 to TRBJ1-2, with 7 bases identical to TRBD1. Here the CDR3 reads CASKGNTNRGTSNYGYTF. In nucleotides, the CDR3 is TGTGCCAGCAAGGGGAATACGAACAGGGGAACTTCTAACTATGGCTACACCTTC.